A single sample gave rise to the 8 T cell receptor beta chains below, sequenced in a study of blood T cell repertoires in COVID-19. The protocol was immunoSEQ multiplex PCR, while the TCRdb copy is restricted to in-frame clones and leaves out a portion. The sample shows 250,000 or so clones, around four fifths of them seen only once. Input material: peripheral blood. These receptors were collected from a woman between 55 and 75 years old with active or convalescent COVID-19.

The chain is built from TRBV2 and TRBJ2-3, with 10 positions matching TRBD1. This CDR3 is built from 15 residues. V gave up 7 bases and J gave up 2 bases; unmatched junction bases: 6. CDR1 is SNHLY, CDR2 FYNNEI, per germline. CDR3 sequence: CASKLDRGTTDTQYF. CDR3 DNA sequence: TGTGCCAGCAAGCTGGACAGGGGGACCACAGATACGCAGTATTTT. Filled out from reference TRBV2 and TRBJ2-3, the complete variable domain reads EPEVTQTPSHQVTQMGQEVILRCVPISNHLYFYWYRQILGQKVEFLVSFYNNEISEKSEIFDDQFSVERPDGSNFTLKIRSTKLEDSAMYFCASKLDRGTTDTQYFGPGTRLTVL.

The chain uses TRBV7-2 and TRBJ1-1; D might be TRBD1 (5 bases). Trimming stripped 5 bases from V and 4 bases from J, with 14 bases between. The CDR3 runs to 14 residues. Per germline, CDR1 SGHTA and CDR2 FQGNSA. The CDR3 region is CASSPAGLSTEAFF. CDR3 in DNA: TGTGCCAGCAGCCCCGCAGGGTTGTCCACTGAAGCTTTCTTT.

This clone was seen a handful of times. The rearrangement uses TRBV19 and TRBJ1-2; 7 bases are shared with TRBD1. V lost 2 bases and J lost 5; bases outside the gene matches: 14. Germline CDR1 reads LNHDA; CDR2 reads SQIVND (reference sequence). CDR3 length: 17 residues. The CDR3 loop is CASSIRDSQASIYGYTF. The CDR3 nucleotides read TGTGCCAGTAGTATAAGGGACAGTCAGGCTTCTATATATGGCTACACCTTC.

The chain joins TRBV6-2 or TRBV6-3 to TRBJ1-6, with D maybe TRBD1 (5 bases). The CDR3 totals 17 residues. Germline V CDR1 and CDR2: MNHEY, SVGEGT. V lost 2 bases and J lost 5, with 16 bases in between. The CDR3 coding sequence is TGTGCCAGCAGTTACGAAAGGGACTTCAAGGATAATTCACCCCTCCACTTT. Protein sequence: CASSYERDFKDNSPLHF.

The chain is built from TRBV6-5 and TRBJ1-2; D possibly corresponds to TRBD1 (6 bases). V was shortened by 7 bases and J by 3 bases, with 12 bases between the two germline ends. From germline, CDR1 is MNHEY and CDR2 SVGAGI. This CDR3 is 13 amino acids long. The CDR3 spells CASTRGADYGYTF. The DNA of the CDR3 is TGTGCCAGCACCCGGGGGGCTGACTATGGCTACACCTTC.

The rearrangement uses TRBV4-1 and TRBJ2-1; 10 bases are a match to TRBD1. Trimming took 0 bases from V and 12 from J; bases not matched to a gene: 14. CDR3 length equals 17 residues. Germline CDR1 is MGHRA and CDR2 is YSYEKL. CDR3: CASSQDWGQGFLSGQFF. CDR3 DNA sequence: TGCGCCAGCAGCCAAGATTGGGGACAGGGGTTCTTAAGTGGGCAGTTCTTC.

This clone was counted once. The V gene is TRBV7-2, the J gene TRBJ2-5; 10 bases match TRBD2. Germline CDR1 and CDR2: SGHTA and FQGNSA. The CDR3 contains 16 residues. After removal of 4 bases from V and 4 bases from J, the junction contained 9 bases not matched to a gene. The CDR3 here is CASSSPGLAGGETQYF. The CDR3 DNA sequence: TGTGCCAGCAGCTCTCCCGGGTTAGCGGGAGGAGAGACCCAGTACTTC.

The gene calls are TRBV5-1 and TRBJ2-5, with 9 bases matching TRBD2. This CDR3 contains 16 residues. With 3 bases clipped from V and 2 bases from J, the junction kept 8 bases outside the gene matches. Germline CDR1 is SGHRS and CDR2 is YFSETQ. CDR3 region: CASSSRRGGEQETQYF. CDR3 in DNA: TGCGCCAGCAGCTCCCGGCGGGGGGGCGAGCAAGAGACCCAGTACTTC.